Listed here are 7 T cell receptor beta chains from one sample, sequenced in a study of shared clonotypes between healthy human individuals. The assay was immunoSEQ multiplex PCR, and TCRdb's table has in-frame clones only and misses some. This table holds some 2.4 million clones, approximately 94% found once. Input material: naive CD4+ T cells from PBMCs. Subset: CD45RA+ positively selected. All receptors derive from a man between 18 and 29 years old in good health. Some clones in this sample may be carry-over from other donors' samples.

The chain recombines TRBV7-2 with TRBJ2-7; possible D gene TRBD2, 6 bases. This CDR3 contains 16 residues. Germline CDR1 reads SGHTA; CDR2 reads FQGNSA. The V gene lost 5 bases and the J gene lost 0 bases, with 17 bases spanning the gap. Here the CDR3 reads CASSPRSGLSSYEQYF. CDR3 nucleotide sequence: TGTGCCAGCAGCCCCCGAAGCGGGTTGAGCTCCTACGAGCAGTACTTC.

In DNA, the CDR3 is TGCAGCGTTGGAACGGGTTCGCCGTTGACACCCCTCCACTTT. Protein: CSVGTGSPLTPLHF. This chain connects TRBV29-1 to TRBJ1-6, with D uncertain. The CDR3 sequence is 14 residues long. The V end was cut by 4 bases, the J end by 11 bases, with 18 bases between. Germline CDR1 is SQVTM and CDR2 is ANQGSEA.

CDR3 region: CASSQDTANTEAFF. Written as DNA, the CDR3 is TGTGCCAGCAGCCAAGATACAGCGAACACTGAAGCTTTCTTT. V gene TRBV4-2 combines with J gene TRBJ1-1, with unresolved D. Germline-derived CDR1 and CDR2 are LGHNA and YNFKEQ. With 0 bases removed from V and 1 base from J, the gap between germline ends came to 6 bases. The CDR3 has 14 amino acids.

This chain joins TRBV7-9 and TRBJ2-1; D uncertain. Germline V gives CDR1 SEHNR, CDR2 FQNEAQ (reference sequence). This CDR3 has 16 amino acids. Trimming took off 7 bases at V and 6 bases at J, with 22 bases between the two ends. The CDR3 DNA reads as TGTGCCAGCACCCCCCAGTGGCTCCGAAAATCCAATGAGCAGTTCTTC. The encoded protein is CASTPQWLRKSNEQFF.

This clone was seen more than once but under ten times. The chain employs TRBV4-1 and TRBJ1-5; no definite D call. In germline, CDR1 is MGHRA, CDR2 YSYEKL. CDR3 size: 16 residues. V lost 1 base to trimming and J lost 3 bases, with 13 bases between them. The CDR3 reads CASSQVPDATNQPQHF. In DNA form, the CDR3 reads TGCGCCAGCAGCCAAGTCCCAGACGCTACCAATCAGCCCCAGCATTTT.

This clone was counted once. The rearrangement joins TRBV19 to TRBJ2-1; D tentatively fits TRBD1 or TRBD2 (5 bases each). Trimming cost V 5 bases and J 5 bases, with 16 bases left between them. The CDR3 is 15 residues long. The germline V gene encodes CDR1 LNHDA and CDR2 SQIVND (reference sequence). The DNA of the CDR3 is TGTGCCAGTAGTCCCGGGGCGCTTAGCAACAATGAGCAGTTCTTC. Its protein product is CASSPGALSNNEQFF.

The gene calls are TRBV18 and TRBJ1-5; tentatively, D is TRBD1 (5 bases). Germline values: CDR1 KGHSH, CDR2 LQKENI. The CDR3 runs to 16 residues. V lost 1 base to trimming and J lost 2 bases, with 12 bases between them. CDR3: CASSPQGLGGNQPQHF. The CDR3 bases are TGTGCCAGCTCACCACAGGGGTTGGGTGGCAATCAGCCCCAGCATTTT.